This TCR beta chain was documented in a study of blood T cell repertoires in COVID-19. The overall study: The United States, Italy and Spain supplied acute and convalescent COVID-19 samples. From T cells, B-cell-depleted T cells, or PBMCs came the material, which was cDNA or gDNA.

The V gene's germline CDR1 is SGHVS and CDR2 FNYEAQ. The CDR3 is 17 amino acids. J was trimmed by 8 bases and V by 4 bases; bases with no gene match: 19. Per the study methods: Reference gene primer amplification yielded estimated nucleated cell counts. TCRdb keeps only in-frame clones here, not all; method: immunoSEQ multiplex PCR. The V and J calls and clone size come from that table; D and trimming were worked out from the DNA. Of 200,000 to 250,000 clones listed, 87% are singletons. The sequence came from a woman younger than 30 who had recovered from COVID-19. Sample: peripheral blood. The V and J genes are TRBV7-6 and TRBJ2-5; 7 nucleotides match TRBD2. CDR3 nucleotides: TGTGCCAGCAGCTCACGGGATAGCGGTGGGGGAGGGTTTACCCAGTACTTC. Its protein product is CASSSRDSGGGGFTQYF. The full variable domain, its missing parts supplied by reference TRBV7-6 and TRBJ2-5, is GAGVSQSPRYKVTKRGQDVALRCDPISGHVSLYWYRQALGQGPEFLTYFNYEAQQDKSGLPNDRFSAERPEGSISTLTIQRTEQRDSAMYRCASSSRDSGGGGFTQYFGPGTRLLVL.